A selection of T cell receptor beta chains follows, all from one sample in a study of response to subunit inactivated influenza vaccine. TCRdb analysed the RT-PCR reads with MiXCR anew, one entry per CDR3 protein. The repertoire includes about 570,000 distinct CDR3 sequences, approximately 12% of them detected once, and roughly 10% sits in the top ten. Sample: PBMCs from blood, taken on the day of vaccination. The receptor set was obtained from a man in his fifties who received an inactivated influenza vaccine. Both conserved end residues are part of each CDR3. The D gene is left open where the match is weak. The size of a clone is reported for some rows only, either as once, few or many, or as a class for expanded clones.

NA	few	TRBV5-6	TRBJ2-1	CASSPSSAGGYEQFF	TGTGCCAGCAGCCCCTCGAGTGCTGGGGGATATGAGCAGTTCTTC
NA	few	TRBV20-1	TRBJ2-3	CSAWDSDTQYF	TGCAGTGCTTGGGATTCAGATACGCAGTATTTT
NA	many	TRBV12-3/TRBV12-4	TRBJ2-2	CASSLSTSFTGELFF	TGTGCCAGCAGTTTATCCACATCTTTCACCGGGGAGCTGTTTTTT
NA	few	TRBV20-1	TRBJ2-7	CSAYPSGPVTGYEQYF	TGCAGTGCTTATCCCTCGGGACCCGTAACGGGCTACGAGCAGTACTTC
NA	many	TRBV7-2	TRBJ2-7	CASSLGRAYEQYF	TGTGCCAGCAGCTTAGGGAGGGCCTACGAGCAGTACTTC
NA	NA	TRBV7-2	TRBJ1-3	CASSLDTIGNTIYF	TGTGCCAGCAGCTTAGACACCATAGGAAACACCATATATTTT
TRBD2	NA	TRBV5-6	TRBJ2-3	CASSRPGLANPRTDTQYF	TGTGCCAGCAGCCGTCCGGGACTAGCCAATCCCCGCACAGATACGCAGTATTTT
NA	few	TRBV27	TRBJ1-1	CASRLGGGTEAFF	TGTGCCAGCAGGTTGGGTGGGGGGACTGAAGCTTTCTTT
TRBD2	NA	TRBV20-1	TRBJ2-3	CSARSGGGTDTQYF	TGCAGTGCCAGGTCGGGGGGGGGCACAGATACGCAGTATTTT
TRBD2	few	TRBV4-1	TRBJ2-5	CASSRLAGPYQETQYF	TGCGCCAGCAGCCGCCTAGCGGGGCCGTACCAAGAGACCCAGTACTTC
NA	many	TRBV12-3/TRBV12-4	TRBJ1-6	CASSFLNSPLHF	TGTGCCAGCAGTTTTTTAAATTCACCCCTCCACTTT
NA	NA	TRBV7-9	TRBJ2-4	CASNELGGIQYF	TGTGCCAGCAACGAGCTCGGCGGGATTCAGTACTTC
TRBD2	NA	TRBV20-1	TRBJ2-7	CSAVWLAGADEQYF	TGCAGTGCTGTTTGGCTAGCGGGAGCCGACGAGCAGTACTTC
TRBD1	NA	TRBV4-2	TRBJ1-4	CASSQPPGQENEKLFF	TGTGCCAGCAGCCAACCTCCGGGACAGGAGAATGAAAAACTGTTTTTT
NA	many	TRBV10-3	TRBJ2-1	CAISEGDRYEQFF	TGTGCCATCAGTGAGGGGGATAGGTATGAGCAGTTCTTC
TRBD1	NA	TRBV7-9	TRBJ2-1	CASSLGRQGLSNEQFF	TGTGCCAGCAGCTTAGGGAGACAGGGTCTAAGCAATGAGCAGTTCTTC
TRBD2	NA	TRBV11-2	TRBJ2-1	CASSFLIAWEGPINNEQFF	TGTGCCAGCAGCTTTCTTATCGCGTGGGAGGGCCCTATTAACAATGAGCAGTTCTTC
NA	NA	TRBV10-3	TRBJ2-3	CATLSGTDTQYF	TGTGCCACCCTGTCAGGGACAGATACGCAGTATTTT
NA	NA	TRBV6-2/TRBV6-3	TRBJ2-3	CASSGLGVDTQYF	TGTGCCAGCAGTGGACTGGGGGTGGATACGCAGTATTTT
TRBD2	NA	TRBV10-2	TRBJ2-1	CASSAQRGRFDEQFF	TGCGCCAGCAGTGCACAACGCGGGAGGTTCGATGAGCAGTTCTTC
NA	NA	TRBV20-1	TRBJ1-4	CSARDGQGALFF	TGCAGTGCTAGAGATGGGCAGGGAGCGCTGTTTTTT
NA	few	TRBV6-2/TRBV6-3	TRBJ2-2	CASSYRQGLTGELFF	TGTGCCAGCAGTTACCGTCAGGGGCTGACCGGGGAGCTGTTTTTT